The clone carrying this T cell receptor beta chain turned up a few times. Its target is unknown. This CDR3 spans 13 amino acids. Trimming left V 2 bases short and J 7 bases short, with 15 bases between. CDR1 is GTSNPN, CDR2 SVGIG, per germline (reference sequence). These data originate in a study of T cell responses to AZD1222 COVID-19 vaccine. Study results and limitations: Repertoires were sampled only after the peak T cell response. Distributed over spike, vaccine-associated CD4 TCRs predominated at 160-218 and 743-854.

This table comes from immunoSEQ multiplex PCR, and its TCRdb copy is limited to in-frame clones, with some not included. The table shows about 150,000 clones, with roughly 90% occurring only once. V is TRBV30 and J is TRBJ2-7; D perhaps matches TRBD2 (5 bases). Here the sequenced sample was peripheral blood, taken on day 0 of AZD1222 vaccination. The origin of this receptor is an adult in good health. Written as DNA, the CDR3 is TGTGCCTGGAGTATGGCTCTGTCGGGGGAGCAGTACTTC. Amino acid sequence: CAWSMALSGEQYF.